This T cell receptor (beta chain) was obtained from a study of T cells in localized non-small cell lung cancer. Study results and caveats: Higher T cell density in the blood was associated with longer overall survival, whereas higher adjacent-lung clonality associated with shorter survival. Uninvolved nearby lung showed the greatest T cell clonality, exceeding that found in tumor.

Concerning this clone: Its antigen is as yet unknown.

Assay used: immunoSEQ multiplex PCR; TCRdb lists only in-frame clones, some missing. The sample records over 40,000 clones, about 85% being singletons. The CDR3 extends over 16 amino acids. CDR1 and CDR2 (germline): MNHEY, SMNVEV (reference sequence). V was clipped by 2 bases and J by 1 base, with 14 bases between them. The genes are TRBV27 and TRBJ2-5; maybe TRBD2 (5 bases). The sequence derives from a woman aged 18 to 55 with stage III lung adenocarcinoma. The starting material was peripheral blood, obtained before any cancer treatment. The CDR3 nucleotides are TGTGCCAGCAGTTTAAGAATAGCTAGCCCCCAAGAGACCCAGTACTTC. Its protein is CASSLRIASPQETQYF.